This TCR beta chain was profiled in a study of shared clonotypes between healthy human individuals. This clone has just one count. Only in-frame clones appear in the TCRdb table, and some are missing; sequencing was by immunoSEQ multiplex PCR. The sample lists roughly 2 million clones, 90% to 96% occurring once. Germline loops: CDR1 SGHRS, CDR2 YFSETQ. There are 15 residues in the CDR3. Trimming pared 5 bases from V and 4 bases from J, leaving 18 bases between. The sequencing input was naive CD4+ T cells sorted from blood. The sample's subset: CD45RA+ positively selected. The TCR was taken from a man aged 18 to 30 in good health. V is TRBV5-1 and J is TRBJ1-2; perhaps TRBD1 as D (5 bases). This CDR3 reads CASSYGGESGYGYTF. CDR3 nucleotide sequence: TGCGCCAGCAGTTATGGAGGGGAGTCGGGCTATGGCTACACCTTC.